The rows below give T cell receptor beta chains drawn from one sample of a study of T-cell memory formation after mild COVID-19. MiXCR, run by TCRdb on the 5' RACE reads, gives a single entry per CDR3 protein. The sample has some 300,000 distinct CDR3 sequences, under 25% seen once. Sample: PBMCs or a T cell subset sorted from them (not recorded which). Receptors were obtained from a man between 18 and 35 years old who had mild COVID-19 (a few samples of this study predate the infection). Cell type and time point are not known. CDR3s include the opening cysteine and the closing phenylalanine or tryptophan. D genes are given only for firm matches. Clone size is stated in some rows and not others, as once, few, many or a class when expanded.

j_call d_call clone_size v_call cdr3_aa cdr3_nt
TRBJ1-2 TRBD1 NA TRBV5-1 CASSLQGEDGYTF TGCGCCAGCAGCTTGCAGGGGGAGGATGGCTACACCTTC
TRBJ1-1 NA many TRBV27 CASSLRRENTEAFF TGTGCCAGCAGTTTGCGGCGGGAGAACACTGAAGCTTTCTTT
TRBJ2-1 NA few TRBV29-1 CSVEKAENEQFF TGCAGCGTTGAAAAGGCGGAGAATGAGCAGTTCTTC
TRBJ1-2 NA NA TRBV7-2 CASSFNTVAGYTF TGTGCCAGCAGCTTCAACACCGTCGCGGGCTACACCTTC
TRBJ2-3 NA NA TRBV29-1 CSVDSPDTQYF TGCAGCGTTGACAGTCCAGATACGCAGTATTTT
TRBJ2-7 NA NA TRBV6-6 CASSYSIGGDEQYF TGTGCCAGCAGTTACTCGATTGGGGGAGACGAGCAGTACTTC
TRBJ2-3 TRBD2 NA TRBV12-3/TRBV12-4 CASSLLAGAHQTDTQYF TGTGCCAGCAGCTTACTAGCGGGGGCCCATCAGACAGATACGCAGTATTTT
TRBJ1-4 NA few TRBV20-1 CSARGSGNEKLFF TGCAGTGCCAGGGGTTCGGGGAATGAAAAACTGTTTTTT
TRBJ1-4 TRBD1 NA TRBV5-1 CASSVQGALNEKLFF TGCGCCAGCAGCGTACAGGGGGCACTGAATGAAAAACTGTTTTTT
TRBJ2-1 NA NA TRBV7-6 CASSPLGGGNEQFF TGTGCCAGCAGCCCATTGGGTGGGGGCAATGAGCAGTTCTTC